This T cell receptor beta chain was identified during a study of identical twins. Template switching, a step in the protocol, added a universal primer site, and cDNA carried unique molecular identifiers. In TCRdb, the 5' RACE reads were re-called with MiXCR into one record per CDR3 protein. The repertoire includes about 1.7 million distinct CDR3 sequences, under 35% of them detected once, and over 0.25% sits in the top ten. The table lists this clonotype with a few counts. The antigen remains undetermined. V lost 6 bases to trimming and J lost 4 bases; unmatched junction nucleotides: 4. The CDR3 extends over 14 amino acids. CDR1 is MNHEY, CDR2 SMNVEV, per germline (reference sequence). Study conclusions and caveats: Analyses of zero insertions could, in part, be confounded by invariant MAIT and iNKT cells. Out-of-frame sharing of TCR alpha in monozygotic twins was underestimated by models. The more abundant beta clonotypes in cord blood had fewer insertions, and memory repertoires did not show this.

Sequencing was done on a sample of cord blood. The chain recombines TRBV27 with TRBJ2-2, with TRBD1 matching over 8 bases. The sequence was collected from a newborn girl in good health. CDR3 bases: TGTGCCAGCAGACGAACAGGGGGCACCGGGGAGCTGTTTTTT. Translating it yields CASRRTGGTGELFF.